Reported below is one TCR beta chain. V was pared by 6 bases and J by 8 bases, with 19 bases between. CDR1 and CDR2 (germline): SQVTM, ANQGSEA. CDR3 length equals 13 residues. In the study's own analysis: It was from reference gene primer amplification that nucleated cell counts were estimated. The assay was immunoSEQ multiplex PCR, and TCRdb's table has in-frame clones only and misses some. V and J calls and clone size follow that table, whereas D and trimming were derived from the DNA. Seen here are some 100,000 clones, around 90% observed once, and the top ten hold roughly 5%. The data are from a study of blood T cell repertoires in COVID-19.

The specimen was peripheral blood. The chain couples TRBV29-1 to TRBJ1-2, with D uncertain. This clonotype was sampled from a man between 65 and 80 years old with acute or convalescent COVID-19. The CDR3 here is CSVAGEKWKGYTF. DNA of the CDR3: TGCAGCGTGGCTGGGGAGAAATGGAAGGGCTACACCTTC.